The 8 T cell receptor beta chains below all came from one sample that was sequenced in a study of cytomegalovirus exposure and HLA in healthy donors. PCR primers comprised 60 Vbeta and 13 Jbeta primers. TCRdb's copy holds only in-frame clones and misses some; the assay was immunoSEQ multiplex PCR. The profile shows about 69,000 clones, 74% of them singletons. Material for sequencing was PBMCs. These receptors were obtained from a woman aged 60-70 years in good health and CMV-seropositive.

This clone has a single count. The V call is TRBV11-2, the J call TRBJ2-1, with a possible D match to TRBD2 (6 bases). CDR1 and CDR2 from the germline V gene are SGHAT and FQNNGV. The CDR3 length is 15 residues. The germline V and J ends were trimmed by 0 bases and 2 bases, with 8 bases remaining between them. CDR3 nucleotide sequence: TGTGCCAGCAGCTTAGAGCGGAGGGCCTACAATGAGCAGTTCTTC. Translating it yields CASSLERRAYNEQFF.

The rearrangement links TRBV7-9 to TRBJ1-2; 8 nucleotides line up with TRBD1. V dropped 5 bases and J dropped 0; count of bases not matched to a gene: 8. CDR3 size: 16 residues. Germline values: CDR1 SEHNR, CDR2 FQNEAQ (reference sequence). CDR3 coding DNA: TGTGCCAGCAGCCCACCGGACAGGGACCCTAACTATGGCTACACCTTC. Translated, it gives CASSPPDRDPNYGYTF.

In nucleotides, the CDR3 is TGTGCCAGCAGTGAAGCAGGGGGGGATGAAAAACTGTTTTTT. It codes for CASSEAGGDEKLFF. J is TRBJ1-4 and V is TRBV6-1; tentative D call: TRBD1 (6 bases). V dropped 0 bases and J dropped 6 bases, with 8 bases sitting between them. The CDR3 covers 14 residues. The germline V gene encodes CDR1 MNHNS and CDR2 SASEGT.

The chain links TRBV7-3 to TRBJ1-1, with D uncertain. Germline CDR1 is SGHTA and CDR2 is FQGTGA. The V gene lost 0 bases and the J gene lost 0 bases, with 14 bases spanning the gap. CDR3 length equals 17 residues. CDR3 protein: CASSLTVGVGLNTEAFF. In DNA form, the CDR3 reads TGTGCCAGCAGCTTAACCGTGGGAGTGGGTTTGAACACTGAAGCTTTCTTT.

The chain uses TRBV5-1 and TRBJ2-5; D unresolved. Germline V gene lookup returns CDR1 SGHRS and CDR2 YFSETQ. The CDR3 is 15 residues long. Trimming stripped 0 bases from V and 2 bases from J, with 11 bases between. Written as DNA, the CDR3 is TGCGCCAGCAGCTTGGCGTCAGGCCCGCAAGAGACCCAGTACTTC. Translation: CASSLASGPQETQYF.

The V gene is TRBV20-1, the J gene TRBJ1-2; TRBD1 might be the D (6 bases). The V and J ends lost 4 bases and 8 bases respectively, with 11 bases between them. The CDR3 length is 11 residues. In germline, CDR1 is DFQATT, CDR2 SNEGSKA (reference sequence). CDR3 sequence reads: CSAKQGWGYTF. The CDR3 bases are TGCAGTGCTAAACAGGGCTGGGGCTACACCTTC.

The rearrangement joins TRBV6-1 to TRBJ1-2, with 8 bases lining up with TRBD1. The CDR3 has 14 amino acids. Per germline, CDR1 MNHNS and CDR2 SASEGT. V shed 5 bases, J shed 3 bases, and the junction held 5 bases outside the gene matches. CDR3 loop: CASSRQGLDYGYTF. In nucleotides, the CDR3 is TGTGCCAGCAGTAGACAGGGGCTTGACTATGGCTACACCTTC.

The genes are TRBV30 and TRBJ1-1, with 7 bases fitting TRBD1. After removal of 7 bases from V and 6 bases from J, the junction contained 14 bases not matched to a gene. CDR3 length: 14 amino acids. Germline V gene data show CDR1 as GTSNPN and CDR2 as SVGIG (reference sequence). CDR3: CALRDRHGAPEAFF. As DNA, the CDR3 is TGTGCCTTACGGGACAGACACGGAGCCCCTGAAGCTTTCTTT.